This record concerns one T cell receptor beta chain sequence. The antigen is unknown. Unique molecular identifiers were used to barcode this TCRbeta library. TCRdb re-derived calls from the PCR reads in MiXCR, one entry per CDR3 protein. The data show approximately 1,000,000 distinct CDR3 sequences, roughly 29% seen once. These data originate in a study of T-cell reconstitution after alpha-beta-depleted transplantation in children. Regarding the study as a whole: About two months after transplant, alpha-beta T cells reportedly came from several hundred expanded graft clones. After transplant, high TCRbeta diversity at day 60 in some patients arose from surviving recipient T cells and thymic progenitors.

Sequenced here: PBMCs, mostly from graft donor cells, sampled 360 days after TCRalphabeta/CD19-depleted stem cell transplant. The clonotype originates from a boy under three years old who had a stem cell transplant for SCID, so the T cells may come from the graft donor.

CDR3 sequence reads: CSARDPNRGILPPQHF. In DNA, the CDR3 is TGCAGTGCTAGAGATCCGAACAGGGGGATACTCCCGCCCCAGCATTTT. This rearrangement joins TRBV20-1 to TRBJ1-5, with 8 bases that match TRBD1. CDR3 length: 16 residues. V lost 0 bases and J lost 9; bases outside the gene matches: 13. Germline V CDR1 and CDR2: DFQATT, SNEGSKA (reference sequence).